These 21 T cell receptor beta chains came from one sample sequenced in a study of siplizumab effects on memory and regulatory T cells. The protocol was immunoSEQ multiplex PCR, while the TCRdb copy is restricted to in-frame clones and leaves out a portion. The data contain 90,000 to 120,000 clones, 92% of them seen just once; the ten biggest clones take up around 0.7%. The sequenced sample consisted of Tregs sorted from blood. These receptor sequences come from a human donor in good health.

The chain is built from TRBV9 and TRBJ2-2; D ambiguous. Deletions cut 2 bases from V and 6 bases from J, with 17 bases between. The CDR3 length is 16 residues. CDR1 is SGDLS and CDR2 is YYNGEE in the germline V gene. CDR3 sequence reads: CASSVGQLNFAGELFF. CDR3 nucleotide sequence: TGTGCCAGCAGCGTGGGTCAGTTGAACTTCGCCGGGGAGCTGTTTTTT.

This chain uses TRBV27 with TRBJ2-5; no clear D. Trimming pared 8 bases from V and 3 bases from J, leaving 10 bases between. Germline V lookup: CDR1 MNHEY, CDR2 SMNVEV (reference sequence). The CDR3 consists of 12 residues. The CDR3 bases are TGTGCCAGCCCCACCCTTAAAGAGACCCAGTACTTC. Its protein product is CASPTLKETQYF.

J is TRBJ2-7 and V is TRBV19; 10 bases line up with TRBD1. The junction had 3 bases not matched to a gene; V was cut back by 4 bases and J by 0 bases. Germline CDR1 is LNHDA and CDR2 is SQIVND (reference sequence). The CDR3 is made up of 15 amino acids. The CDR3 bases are TGTGCCAGTAGTACACGGGACAGGGGCTCCTACGAGCAGTACTTC. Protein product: CASSTRDRGSYEQYF.

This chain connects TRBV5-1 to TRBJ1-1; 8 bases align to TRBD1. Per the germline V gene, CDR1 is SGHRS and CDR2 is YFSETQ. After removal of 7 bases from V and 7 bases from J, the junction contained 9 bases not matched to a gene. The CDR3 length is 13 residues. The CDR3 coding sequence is TGCGCCAGCGGATCCAGGGGGCTGAGTGAAGCTTTCTTT. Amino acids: CASGSRGLSEAFF.

Written as DNA, the CDR3 is TGTGCCAGCAGGACTCCCGGGACAGGGGTGGCCACTGAAGCTTTCTTT. It encodes CASRTPGTGVATEAFF. The J gene is TRBJ1-1, the V gene TRBV7-8; TRBD1 agrees at 10 bases. The CDR3 length is 16 residues. Losses at the gene ends were 6 bases for V and 4 bases for J; bases not matched to a gene: 11. Germline V gives CDR1 SGHVS, CDR2 FQNEAQ.

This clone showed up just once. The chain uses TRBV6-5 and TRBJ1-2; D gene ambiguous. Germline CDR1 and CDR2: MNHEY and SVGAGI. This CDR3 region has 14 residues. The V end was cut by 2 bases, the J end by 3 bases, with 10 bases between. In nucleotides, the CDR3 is TGTGCCAGCAGTTACAGGGTTGGGCACTATGGCTACACCTTC. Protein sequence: CASSYRVGHYGYTF.

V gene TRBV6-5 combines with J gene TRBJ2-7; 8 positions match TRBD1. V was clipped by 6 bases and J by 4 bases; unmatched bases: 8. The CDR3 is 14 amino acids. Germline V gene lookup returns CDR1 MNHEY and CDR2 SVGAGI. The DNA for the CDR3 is TGTGCCAGCAGCCAGGGGGCCATCGGGTACGAGCAGTACTTC. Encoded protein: CASSQGAIGYEQYF.

CDR3 protein: CAISPHGDGANVLTF. In nucleotides, the CDR3 is TGTGCCATCAGTCCCCATGGGGACGGGGCCAACGTCCTGACTTTC. The chain joins TRBV10-3 to TRBJ2-6; D may be TRBD1 or TRBD2 (5 bases each). Trimming shortened V by 5 bases and J by 4 bases, and 12 bases separated the two germline ends. This CDR3 is 15 amino acids long. CDR1 is ENHRY and CDR2 is SYGVKD in the germline V gene.

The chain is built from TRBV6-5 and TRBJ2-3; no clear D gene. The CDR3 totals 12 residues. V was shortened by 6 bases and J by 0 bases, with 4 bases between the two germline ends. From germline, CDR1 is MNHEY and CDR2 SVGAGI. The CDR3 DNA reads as TGTGCCAGCAGACCAAGCACAGATACGCAGTATTTT. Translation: CASRPSTDTQYF.

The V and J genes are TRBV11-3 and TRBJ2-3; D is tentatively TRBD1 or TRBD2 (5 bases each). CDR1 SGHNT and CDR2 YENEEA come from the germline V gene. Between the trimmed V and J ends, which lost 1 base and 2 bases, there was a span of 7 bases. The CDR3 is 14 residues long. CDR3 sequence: CASSLGGYTDTQYF. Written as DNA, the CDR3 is TGTGCCAGCAGCTTAGGGGGGTACACAGATACGCAGTATTTT.

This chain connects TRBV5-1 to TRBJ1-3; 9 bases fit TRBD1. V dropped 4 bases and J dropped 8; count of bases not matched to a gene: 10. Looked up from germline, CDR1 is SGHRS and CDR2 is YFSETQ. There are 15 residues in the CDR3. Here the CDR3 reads CASSPNRDRVDTIYF. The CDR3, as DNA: TGCGCCAGCAGCCCTAACAGGGACAGGGTGGACACCATATATTTT.

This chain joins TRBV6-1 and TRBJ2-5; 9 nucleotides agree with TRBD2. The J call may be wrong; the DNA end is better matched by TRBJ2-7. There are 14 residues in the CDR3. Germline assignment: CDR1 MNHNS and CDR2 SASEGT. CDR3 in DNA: TGTGCCAGCGACGCCTTAGCGGGAGTATACGAGCAGTACTTC. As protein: CASDALAGVYEQYF.

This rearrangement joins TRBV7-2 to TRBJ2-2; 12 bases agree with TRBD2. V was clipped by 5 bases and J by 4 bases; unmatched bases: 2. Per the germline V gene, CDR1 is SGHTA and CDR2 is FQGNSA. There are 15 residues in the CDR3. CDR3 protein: CASSPGLAGTGELFF. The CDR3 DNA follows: TGTGCCAGCAGCCCGGGACTAGCGGGCACCGGGGAGCTGTTTTTT.

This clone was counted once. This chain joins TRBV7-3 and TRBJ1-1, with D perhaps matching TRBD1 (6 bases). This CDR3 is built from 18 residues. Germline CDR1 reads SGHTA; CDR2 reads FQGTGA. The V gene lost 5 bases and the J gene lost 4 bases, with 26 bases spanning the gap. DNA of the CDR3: TGTGCCAGCAGCCCGGCTCGCCCAGACAGGATGGAGACCACTGAAGCTTTCTTT. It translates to CASSPARPDRMETTEAFF.

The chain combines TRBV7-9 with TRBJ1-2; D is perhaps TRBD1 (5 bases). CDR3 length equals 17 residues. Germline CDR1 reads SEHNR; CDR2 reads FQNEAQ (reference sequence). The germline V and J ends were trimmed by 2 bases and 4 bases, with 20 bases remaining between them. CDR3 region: CASSLLGRGFGVYGYTF. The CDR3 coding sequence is TGTGCCAGCAGCTTACTAGGCCGGGGCTTCGGTGTCTATGGCTACACCTTC.

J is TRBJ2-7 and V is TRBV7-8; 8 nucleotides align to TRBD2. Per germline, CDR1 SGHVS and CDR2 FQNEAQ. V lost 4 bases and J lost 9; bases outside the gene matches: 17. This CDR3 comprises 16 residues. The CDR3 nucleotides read TGTGCCAGCAGCTCTTTCGCATCAGCGGGGGCTACCGGGCAGTACTTC. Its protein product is CASSSFASAGATGQYF.

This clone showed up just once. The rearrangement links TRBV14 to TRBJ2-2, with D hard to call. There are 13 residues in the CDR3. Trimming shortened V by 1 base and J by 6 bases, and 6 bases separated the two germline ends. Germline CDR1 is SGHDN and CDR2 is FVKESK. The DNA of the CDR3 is TGTGCCAGCAGCCAAGTTCTTGCCGGGGAGCTGTTTTTT. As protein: CASSQVLAGELFF.

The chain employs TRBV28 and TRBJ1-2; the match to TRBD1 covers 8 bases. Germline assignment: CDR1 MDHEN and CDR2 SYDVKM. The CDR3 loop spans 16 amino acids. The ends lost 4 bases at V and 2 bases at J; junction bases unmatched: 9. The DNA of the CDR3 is TGTGCCAGCAGTTCCCTCTCGGACAGGGAGAACTATGGCTACACCTTC. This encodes CASSSLSDRENYGYTF.

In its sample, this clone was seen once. The CDR3 region is CASRTTDRGTDTQYF. As DNA, the CDR3 is TGTGCCAGCAGAACTACAGACAGGGGAACAGATACGCAGTATTTT. The gene calls are TRBV6-6 and TRBJ2-3; TRBD1 matches at 8 bases. The CDR3 is 15 residues long. CDR1 is MNHNY, CDR2 SVGAGI, per germline (reference sequence). V lost 6 bases and J lost 3; bases outside the gene matches: 8.

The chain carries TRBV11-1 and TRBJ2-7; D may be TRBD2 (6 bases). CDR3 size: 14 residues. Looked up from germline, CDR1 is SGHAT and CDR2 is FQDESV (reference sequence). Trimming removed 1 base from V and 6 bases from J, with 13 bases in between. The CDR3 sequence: CASSLGGVVGEQYF. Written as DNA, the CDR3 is TGTGCCAGCAGCTTAGGGGGGGTTGTCGGCGAGCAGTACTTC.

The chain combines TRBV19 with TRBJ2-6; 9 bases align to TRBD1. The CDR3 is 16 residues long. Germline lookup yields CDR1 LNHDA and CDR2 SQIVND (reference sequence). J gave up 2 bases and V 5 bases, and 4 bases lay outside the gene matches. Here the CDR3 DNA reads TGTGCCAGTAGTTCACAGGGGGCCCCTGGGGCCAACGTCCTGACTTTC. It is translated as CASSSQGAPGANVLTF.